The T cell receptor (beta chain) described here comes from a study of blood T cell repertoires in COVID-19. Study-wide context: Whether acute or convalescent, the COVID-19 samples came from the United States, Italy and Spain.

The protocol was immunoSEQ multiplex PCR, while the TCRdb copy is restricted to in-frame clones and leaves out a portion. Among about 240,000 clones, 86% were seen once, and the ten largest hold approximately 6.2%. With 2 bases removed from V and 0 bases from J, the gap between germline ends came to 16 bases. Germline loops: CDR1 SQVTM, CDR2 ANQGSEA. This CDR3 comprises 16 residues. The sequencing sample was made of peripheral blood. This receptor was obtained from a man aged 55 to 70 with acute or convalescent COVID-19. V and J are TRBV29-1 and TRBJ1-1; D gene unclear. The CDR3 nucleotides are TGCAGCGTTGAAATCGCCCACGCGCTCATGAACACTGAAGCTTTCTTT. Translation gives CSVEIAHALMNTEAFF. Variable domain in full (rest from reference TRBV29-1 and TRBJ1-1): SAVISQKPSRDICQRGTSLTIQCQVDSQVTMMFWYRQQPGQSLTLIATANQGSEATYESGFVIDKFPISRPNLTFSTLTVSNMSPEDSSIYLCSVEIAHALMNTEAFFGQGTRLTVV.